These 9 T cell receptor beta chains were all obtained from the same sample, sequenced in a study of control samples from healthy donors and cancer patients. Some clones are missing from TCRdb's copy, which holds only in-frame ones; the method was immunoSEQ multiplex PCR. The repertoire consists of about 86,000 clones, with about 88% occurring once and the leading ten covering roughly 9.7%. The sequencing sample was made of PBMCs. These receptors were taken from a woman aged 50 to 60 with colorectal cancer.

The rearrangement uses TRBV6-2 or TRBV6-3 and TRBJ2-3; D is undetermined. This CDR3 comprises 13 residues. V dropped 6 bases and J dropped 3 bases, with 10 bases sitting between them. Germline CDR1 and CDR2: MNHEY and SVGEGT. CDR3 nucleotide sequence: TGTGCCAGCAGCTCTTGGGCGACAGATACGCAGTATTTT. Protein product: CASSSWATDTQYF.

In its sample, this clone was seen once. This chain joins TRBV28 and TRBJ1-2; 7 nucleotides align to TRBD1. Per germline, CDR1 MDHEN and CDR2 SYDVKM. V gave up 3 bases and J gave up 2 bases; unmatched junction bases: 15. This CDR3 region has 18 residues. The CDR3 DNA sequence: TGTGCCAGCAGTTTGCGAGCTCGGACAGGCGGGGCAAACTATGGCTACACCTTC. It encodes CASSLRARTGGANYGYTF.

The genes are TRBV27 and TRBJ2-3; 7 nucleotides agree with TRBD1. This CDR3 contains 15 residues. CDR1 is MNHEY and CDR2 is SMNVEV in the germline V gene (reference sequence). Trimming cost V 5 bases and J 1 base; bases outside gene matches: 6. The CDR3 DNA reads as TGTGCCAGCAGTGTCCGGGACAGAGGCACAGATACGCAGTATTTT. This encodes CASSVRDRGTDTQYF.

This clone was seen a single time. This chain uses TRBV27 with TRBJ1-1; D is unclear. Trimming removed 7 bases from V and 0 bases from J, with 12 bases in between. The CDR3 totals 14 residues. Germline CDR1 and CDR2: MNHEY and SMNVEV (reference sequence). The CDR3 DNA follows: TGTGCCAGCAACTTTTACCGGATGAACACTGAAGCTTTCTTT. Translating it yields CASNFYRMNTEAFF.

The rearrangement joins TRBV5-1 to TRBJ2-1; 9 bases match TRBD1. The trim removed 2 bases at V and 1 base at J, leaving 4 bases unmatched. The CDR3 length is 16 residues. The germline CDR1 and CDR2 sequences are SGHRS and YFSETQ. CDR3 in DNA: TGCGCCAGCAGCTTCGGCGGGACAGGGTCCTACAATGAGCAGTTCTTC. It yields the protein CASSFGGTGSYNEQFF.

This clone showed up just a few times. The chain recombines TRBV18 with TRBJ2-1, with 10 bases identical to TRBD1. The germline V gene has CDR1 KGHSH and CDR2 LQKENI. The length of the CDR3 is 15 residues. The J segment lost 6 bases and the V segment lost 2 bases, leaving 4 bases of the junction unmatched. CDR3 DNA sequence: TGTGCCAGCTCACCAAGGGACAGGGGAGTCAATGAGCAGTTCTTC. The encoded protein is CASSPRDRGVNEQFF.

The chain joins TRBV5-4 to TRBJ1-2; D gene ambiguous. Germline CDR1 SGHNT, CDR2 YYREEE (reference sequence). V was trimmed by 3 bases and J by 8 bases, leaving 14 bases between them. The CDR3 contains 13 residues. Here the CDR3 reads CASSSTGFQGYTF. The CDR3 coding sequence is TGTGCCAGCAGCTCAACGGGGTTCCAAGGCTACACCTTC.

V is TRBV7-2 and J is TRBJ1-1; tentative D call: TRBD1 (5 bases). The CDR3 spans 14 residues. The germline CDR1 and CDR2 sequences are SGHTA and FQGNSA. V gave up 8 bases and J gave up 1 base, with 14 bases separating them. In DNA form, the CDR3 reads TGTGCCAGCCGTTTGGACGGACAGAACACTGAAGCTTTCTTT. It is translated as CASRLDGQNTEAFF.

The V call is TRBV7-9, the J call TRBJ1-1; 7 bases match TRBD1. Germline lookup yields CDR1 SEHNR and CDR2 FQNEAQ (reference sequence). The length of the CDR3 is 15 residues. Germline trimming cut 2 bases from V and 6 bases from J; bases unmatched to any gene: 9. The CDR3 bases are TGTGCCAGCAGCTTAAGGACAGGTCCAGGGGCTGAAGCTTTCTTT. This sequence encodes CASSLRTGPGAEAFF. Supplemented by reference TRBV7-9 and TRBJ1-1, the full variable domain reads DTGVSQNPRHKITKRGQNVTFRCDPISEHNRLYWYRQTLGQGPEFLTYFQNEAQLEKSRLLSDRFSAERPKGSFSTLEIQRTEQGDSAMYLCASSLRTGPGAEAFFGQGTRLTVV.